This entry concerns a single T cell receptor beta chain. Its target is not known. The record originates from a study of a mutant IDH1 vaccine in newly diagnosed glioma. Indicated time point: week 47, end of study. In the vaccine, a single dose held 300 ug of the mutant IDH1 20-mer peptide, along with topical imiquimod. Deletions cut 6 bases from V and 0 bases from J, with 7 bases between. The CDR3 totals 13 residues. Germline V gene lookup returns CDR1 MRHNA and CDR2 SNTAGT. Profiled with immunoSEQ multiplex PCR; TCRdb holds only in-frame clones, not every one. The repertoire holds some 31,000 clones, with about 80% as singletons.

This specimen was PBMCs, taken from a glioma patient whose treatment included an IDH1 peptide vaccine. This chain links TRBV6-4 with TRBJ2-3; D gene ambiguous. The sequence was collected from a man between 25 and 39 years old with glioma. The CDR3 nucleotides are TGTGCCAGCAGACACGGGAGCACAGATACGCAGTATTTT. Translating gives CASRHGSTDTQYF.